This T cell receptor (beta chain) is drawn from a study of CD8+ T cells in alopecia areata. Individuals with alopecia areata gave both lesional scalp punch biopsies and peripheral blood for collection. This clone was found a few times. Trimming took off 3 bases at V and 8 bases at J, with 8 bases between the two ends. The CDR3 is made up of 11 amino acids. Germline loops: CDR1 SQVTM, CDR2 ANQGSEA. cDNA serving as the sequencing template came from extracted, reverse transcribed RNA. Generated by immunoSEQ multiplex PCR, the TCRdb table keeps only in-frame clones and is missing some. This table has about 100,000 clones, roughly 55% appearing once.

The sequencing sample was made of NKG2D-low CD8+ T cells sorted from blood. V gene TRBV29-1 combines with J gene TRBJ2-1, with D perhaps TRBD2 (6 bases). This clonotype originated in a human donor with alopecia areata. In nucleotides, the CDR3 is TGCAGCGTTGATTCGGGGGATGAGCAGTTCTTC. Its protein product is CSVDSGDEQFF.